These 28 T cell receptor beta chains were all obtained from the same sample, sequenced in a study of blood T cell repertoires in COVID-19. Assay: immunoSEQ multiplex PCR; the TCRdb copy retains only in-frame clones and omits some. The data contain some 350,000 clones, 90% of them seen just once; the ten biggest clones take up 6.5%. Source material: peripheral blood. The receptor source for this set is a young man with active or convalescent COVID-19.

V is TRBV4-2 and J is TRBJ2-7, with D maybe TRBD2 (6 bases). From germline, CDR1 is LGHNA and CDR2 YNFKEQ. V was shortened by 0 bases and J by 0 bases, with 12 bases between the two germline ends. This CDR3 contains 16 residues. The CDR3 coding sequence is TGTGCCAGCAGCCAAGATCTGGATAGCGGCTCCTACGAGCAGTACTTC. Its translation is CASSQDLDSGSYEQYF.

The chain has TRBV29-1 and TRBJ2-7; 8 nucleotides agree with TRBD1. The ends lost 6 bases at V and 4 bases at J; junction bases unmatched: 5. Germline V gives CDR1 SQVTM, CDR2 ANQGSEA. The CDR3 runs to 12 residues. The CDR3 DNA follows: TGCAGCGTAGGACAGGGAACATACGAGCAGTACTTC. Amino acid sequence: CSVGQGTYEQYF.

The V and J genes are TRBV7-8 and TRBJ2-7; D is uncertain. The CDR3 runs 12 residues. Germline V gene data show CDR1 as SGHVS and CDR2 as FQNEAQ. Trimming removed 5 bases at V and 2 bases at J, with 7 bases between. The CDR3 bases are TGTGCCAGCAGCCCATCCCCCTACGAGCAGTACTTC. Residues: CASSPSPYEQYF.

The genes are TRBV24-1 and TRBJ2-3; D possibly corresponds to TRBD1 (6 bases). The ends were cut back, 6 bases at V and 4 bases at J, with 10 bases in the middle. CDR1 is KGHDR and CDR2 is SFDVKD in the germline V gene. The CDR3 is made up of 13 amino acids. This CDR3 reads CATSRRTADTQYF. CDR3 DNA: TGTGCCACCAGTAGACGGACAGCAGATACGCAGTATTTT.

The chain employs TRBV27 and TRBJ2-7; TRBD2 agrees at 9 bases. The V gene's germline CDR1 is MNHEY and CDR2 SMNVEV (reference sequence). The trim removed 0 bases at V and 4 bases at J, leaving 7 bases unmatched. The CDR3 is made up of 16 amino acids. The CDR3 loop is CASSLSVLAGGYEQYF. In DNA form, the CDR3 reads TGTGCCAGCAGTTTATCGGTGTTGGCGGGAGGGTACGAGCAGTACTTC.

CDR3 sequence reads: CASSLRQGIDGYTF. The CDR3 bases are TGTGCCAGCAGCTTACGACAGGGGATCGATGGCTACACCTTC. V is TRBV7-9 and J is TRBJ1-2; 8 positions match TRBD1. The trim removed 2 bases at V and 6 bases at J, leaving 5 bases unmatched. The CDR3 covers 14 residues. Germline-derived CDR1 and CDR2 are SEHNR and FQNEAQ (reference sequence). The variable domain in full, with the rest retrieved from reference TRBV7-9 and TRBJ1-2, is DTGVSQNPRHKITKRGQNVTFRCDPISEHNRLYWYRQTLGQGPEFLTYFQNEAQLEKSRLLSDRFSAERPKGSFSTLEIQRTEQGDSAMYLCASSLRQGIDGYTFGSGTRLTVV.

The chain employs TRBV5-1 and TRBJ2-7; D remains ambiguous. Per germline, CDR1 SGHRS and CDR2 YFSETQ. V was cut by 0 bases and J by 3 bases, with 10 bases left in between. CDR3 length: 14 residues. The CDR3 protein is CASSLASGHYEQYF. CDR3 DNA: TGCGCCAGCAGCTTGGCCTCTGGGCACTACGAGCAGTACTTC.

This clone was picked up one time. The gene calls are TRBV7-9 and TRBJ1-2; D not certain. V shed 4 bases and J shed 8 bases, with 20 bases lying between them. The germline CDR1 and CDR2 sequences are SEHNR and FQNEAQ (reference sequence). The CDR3 consists of 15 residues. Here the CDR3 DNA reads TGTGCCAGCAGCTCCCGGAGGGTATACTTGGAAGGCTACACCTTC. Its translation: CASSSRRVYLEGYTF.

This chain uses TRBV7-2 with TRBJ1-5, with 9 bases aligning to TRBD1. V trimming: 4 bases; J trimming: 0 bases; junction bases outside the gene matches: 7. This CDR3 region has 17 residues. Germline CDR1 SGHTA, CDR2 FQGNSA. CDR3 in amino acids: CASSSGTGFTSNQPQHF. CDR3 sequence (DNA): TGTGCCAGCAGCTCCGGGACAGGGTTCACTAGCAATCAGCCCCAGCATTTT.

V and J are TRBV7-6 and TRBJ1-5; the D gene is possibly TRBD1 (5 bases). Germline assignment: CDR1 SGHVS and CDR2 FNYEAQ. This CDR3 comprises 15 residues. Trimming pared 1 base from V and 7 bases from J, leaving 14 bases between. The CDR3 DNA follows: TGTGCCAGCAGCTTAGGCCTACAGGCCGGGCAGCCCCAGCATTTT. Translation: CASSLGLQAGQPQHF.

The chain joins TRBV2 to TRBJ1-6; the match to TRBD1 covers 7 bases. The CDR3 has 15 amino acids. Germline values: CDR1 SNHLY, CDR2 FYNNEI. V gave up 1 base and J gave up 9 bases; unmatched junction bases: 6. CDR3 residues: CASSEVETGLSPLHF. DNA for the CDR3: TGTGCCAGCAGTGAAGTGGAGACAGGGCTTTCACCCCTCCACTTT.

The rearrangement links TRBV28 to TRBJ1-2; 11 positions match TRBD1. Germline lookup yields CDR1 MDHEN and CDR2 SYDVKM. This CDR3 has 17 amino acids. V lost 1 base, J lost 7 bases, and 11 bases stayed unmatched. The CDR3 sequence is CASSLLGGQGAFSGYTF. The CDR3 DNA is TGTGCCAGCAGTTTATTGGGCGGACAGGGGGCCTTTAGTGGCTACACCTTC.

The genes are TRBV3-1 (or the pseudogene TRBV3-2) and TRBJ1-6; unclear D gene. This CDR3 region has 16 residues. Trimming pared 4 bases from V and 8 bases from J, leaving 18 bases between. Germline values: CDR1 LGHDT, CDR2 YNNKEL (reference sequence). The CDR3 loop reads CASSLTRGLLDSPLHF. CDR3 coding DNA: TGTGCCAGCAGCCTCACGCGGGGTCTTTTGGATTCACCCCTCCACTTT.

This chain links TRBV11-3 with TRBJ2-1, with TRBD2 matching over 12 bases. J was trimmed by 8 bases and V by 5 bases; bases with no gene match: 7. Per the germline V gene, CDR1 is SGHNT and CDR2 is YENEEA. The CDR3 totals 15 residues. CDR3 sequence (DNA): TGTGCCAGCAGCCCGCGGACTAGCGGGATGGATGAGCAGTTCTTC. Protein: CASSPRTSGMDEQFF.

This clone was observed once. The chain links TRBV9 to TRBJ2-3, with 8 bases aligning to TRBD2. CDR3 length: 16 residues. Trimming at V came to 4 bases and at J to 0 bases, leaving 7 bases not matched to a gene. CDR1 is SGDLS and CDR2 is YYNGEE in the germline V gene. The CDR3 region is CASSPLAGTSTDTQYF. In DNA form, the CDR3 reads TGTGCCAGCAGCCCCCTAGCGGGTACTAGCACAGATACGCAGTATTTT.

The chain employs TRBV19 and TRBJ2-1; TRBD1 matches 10 bases. In germline, CDR1 is LNHDA, CDR2 SQIVND (reference sequence). This CDR3 is 15 amino acids long. The V segment lost 8 bases and the J segment 5 bases; nucleotides outside the gene matches: 9. This CDR3 reads CASGGGQGIDNEQFF. The DNA of the CDR3 is TGTGCCAGTGGGGGGGGACAGGGGATCGACAATGAGCAGTTCTTC.

The gene calls are TRBV11-2 and TRBJ1-4; D ambiguous. V lost 7 bases and J 0 bases, leaving 9 bases between the germline ends. Germline-derived CDR1 and CDR2 are SGHAT and FQNNGV. The CDR3 length is 14 residues. This chain's CDR3 is CASMSYATNEKLFF. CDR3 sequence (DNA): TGTGCCAGCATGAGTTATGCAACTAATGAAAAACTGTTTTTT.

V usage is TRBV9 and J usage is TRBJ2-5; D is perhaps TRBD1 (5 bases). The V gene lost 2 bases and the J gene lost 4 bases, with 9 bases spanning the gap. Germline CDR1 is SGDLS and CDR2 is YYNGEE. CDR3 length: 13 residues. CDR3 amino acids: CASSVDRLETQYF. CDR3 DNA: TGTGCCAGCAGCGTCGACAGACTAGAGACCCAGTACTTC.

The chain carries TRBV18 and TRBJ1-1, with D hard to call. The CDR3 runs to 11 residues. Per the germline V gene, CDR1 is KGHSH and CDR2 is LQKENI. The V end lost 5 bases, the J end lost 4 bases, and 5 bases lay between the germline ends. This CDR3 reads CASSYSTEAFF. As DNA, the CDR3 is TGTGCCAGCTCATATTCCACTGAAGCTTTCTTT.

The chain links TRBV7-9 to TRBJ2-7; no clear D gene. V lost 2 bases to trimming and J lost 0 bases, with 8 bases between them. The V gene's germline CDR1 is SEHNR and CDR2 FQNEAQ (reference sequence). The CDR3 is 14 residues long. The CDR3 region is CASSLITDSYEQYF. The CDR3 nucleotides read TGTGCCAGCAGCTTAATTACAGACTCCTACGAGCAGTACTTC.

This clone was seen a few times. This chain connects TRBV6-2 or TRBV6-3 to TRBJ2-7, with 9 bases identical to TRBD1. V trimming: 6 bases; J trimming: 0 bases; junction bases outside the gene matches: 9. Germline V gene lookup returns CDR1 MNHEY and CDR2 SVGEGT. The CDR3 runs to 16 residues. As DNA, the CDR3 is TGTGCCAGCAGCCGACCTCGGGACAGGGACTCCTACGAGCAGTACTTC. This gives the protein CASSRPRDRDSYEQYF.

The genes are TRBV14 and TRBJ1-1; tentatively, D is TRBD1 (6 bases). V lost 1 base and J lost 4, with 16 bases in between. The germline V gene encodes CDR1 SGHDN and CDR2 FVKESK. This CDR3 spans 16 amino acids. The CDR3 nucleotides read TGTGCCAGCAGCCAAGCGTGGGGGGGGCGCGGCACTGAAGCTTTCTTT. This codes for CASSQAWGGRGTEAFF.

This clone was counted a single time. The gene calls are TRBV27 and TRBJ2-1, with a weak D call TRBD2 (7 bases). CDR1 is MNHEY, CDR2 SMNVEV, per germline (reference sequence). The CDR3 extends over 16 amino acids. V was cut by 2 bases and J by 7 bases, with 18 bases left in between. The CDR3 region has the DNA TGTGCCAGCAGTTTAAACGGGGGGCTTCTATTGAATGAGCAGTTCTTC. Its translation: CASSLNGGLLLNEQFF.

The chain employs TRBV7-6 and TRBJ2-1; 11 nucleotides match TRBD2. The CDR3 has 18 amino acids. Germline V gene data show CDR1 as SGHVS and CDR2 as FNYEAQ. V gave up 1 base and J gave up 1 base; unmatched junction bases: 6. CDR3 amino acids: CASSLVAGGPRSYNEQFF. CDR3 nucleotide sequence: TGTGCCAGCAGCTTAGTAGCGGGAGGGCCCAGGTCCTACAATGAGCAGTTCTTC.

The chain carries TRBV19 and TRBJ1-5, with 7 bases matching TRBD1. The CDR3 has 18 amino acids. The V gene end was trimmed by 9 bases and the J gene end by 0 bases; junction bases not matched to a gene: 17. CDR1 is LNHDA, CDR2 SQIVND, per germline (reference sequence). In DNA, the CDR3 is TGTGCCAGCAAAGGGCCGGAATCGACAGGGTATAGCAATCAGCCCCAGCATTTT. This translates into CASKGPESTGYSNQPQHF.

The J gene is TRBJ1-5, the V gene TRBV7-9, with D possibly TRBD1 on 6 matching bases. CDR1 is SEHNR, CDR2 FQNEAQ, per germline (reference sequence). V was shortened by 4 bases and J by 11 bases, with 21 bases between the two germline ends. The length of the CDR3 is 15 residues. CDR3 amino acids: CASSSLGGPRGAQHF. The CDR3 DNA is TGTGCCAGCAGCTCTTTGGGGGGCCCGCGGGGGGCCCAGCATTTT.

This clone was picked up one time. The chain combines TRBV11-2 with TRBJ1-4; D not resolved. The V gene lost 3 bases and the J gene lost 7 bases, with 3 bases spanning the gap. This CDR3 has 11 amino acids. Germline values: CDR1 SGHAT, CDR2 FQNNGV. The DNA for the CDR3 is TGTGCCAGCAGCTTGGCTGAAAAACTGTTTTTT. It specifies CASSLAEKLFF.

V usage is TRBV18 and J usage is TRBJ1-6; the match to TRBD1 covers 8 bases. With 5 bases clipped from V and 10 bases from J, the junction kept 10 bases outside the gene matches. Germline V CDR1 and CDR2: KGHSH, LQKENI. The CDR3 has 15 residues. In DNA form, the CDR3 reads TGTGCCAGCTCAGCTGGGACAGGATCTAACTCACCCCTCCACTTT. Encoded protein: CASSAGTGSNSPLHF. Drawing the rest from reference TRBV18 and TRBJ1-6, the complete variable domain is NAGVMQNPRHLVRRRGQEARLRCSPMKGHSHVYWYRQLPEEGLKFMVYLQKENIIDESGMPKERFSAEFPKEGPSILRIQQVVRGDSAAYFCASSAGTGSNSPLHFGNGTRLTVT.